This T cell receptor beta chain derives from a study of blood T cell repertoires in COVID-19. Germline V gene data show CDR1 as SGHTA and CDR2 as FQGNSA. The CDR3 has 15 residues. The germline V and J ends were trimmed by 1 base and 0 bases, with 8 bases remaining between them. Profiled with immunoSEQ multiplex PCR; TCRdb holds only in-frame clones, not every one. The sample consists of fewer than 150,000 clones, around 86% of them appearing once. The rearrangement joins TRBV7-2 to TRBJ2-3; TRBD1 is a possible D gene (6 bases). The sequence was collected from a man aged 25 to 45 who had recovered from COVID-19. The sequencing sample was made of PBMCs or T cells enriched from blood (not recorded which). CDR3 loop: CASSLVGTSTDTQYF. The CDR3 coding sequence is TGTGCCAGCAGCTTAGTCGGGACAAGCACAGATACGCAGTATTTT.